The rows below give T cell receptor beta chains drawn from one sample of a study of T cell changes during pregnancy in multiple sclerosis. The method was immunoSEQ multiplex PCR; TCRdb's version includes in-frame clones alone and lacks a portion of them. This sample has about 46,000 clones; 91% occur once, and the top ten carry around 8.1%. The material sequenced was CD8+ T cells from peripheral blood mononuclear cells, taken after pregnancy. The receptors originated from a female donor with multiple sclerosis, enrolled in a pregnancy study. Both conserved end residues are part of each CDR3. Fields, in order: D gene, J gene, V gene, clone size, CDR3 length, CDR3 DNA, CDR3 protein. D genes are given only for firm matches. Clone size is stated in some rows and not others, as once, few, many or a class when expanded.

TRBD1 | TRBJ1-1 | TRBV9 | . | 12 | TGTGCCAGCAGCGGACGGGGACAGGGGACTTTCTTT | CASSGRGQGTFF
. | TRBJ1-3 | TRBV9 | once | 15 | TGTGCCAGCAGCGTATTCCCAGGGTCCGGAAACACCATATATTTT | CASSVFPGSGNTIYF
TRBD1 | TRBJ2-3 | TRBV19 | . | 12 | TGTGCCAGTACAGGGGGCAAAGATACGCAGTATTTT | CASTGGKDTQYF
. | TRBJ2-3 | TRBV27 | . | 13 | TGTGCCAGCAGTTTCAGGGGCGCAGATACGCAGTATTTT | CASSFRGADTQYF
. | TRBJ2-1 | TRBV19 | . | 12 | TGTGCCAGTAGGCCTTCTAGGAATGAGCAGTTCTTC | CASRPSRNEQFF
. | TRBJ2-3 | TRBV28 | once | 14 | TGTGCCAGCAGTTCCGGAGGGCGCACAGATACGCAGTATTTT | CASSSGGRTDTQYF
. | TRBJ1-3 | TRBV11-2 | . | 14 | TGTGCCAGCAGCTTAGGAGGGTACGCAAACACCATATATTTT | CASSLGGYANTIYF
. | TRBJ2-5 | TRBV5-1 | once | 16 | TGCGCCAGCAGCCTCGCTAGGGGGGGGCCTCAAGAGACCCAGTACTTC | CASSLARGGPQETQYF
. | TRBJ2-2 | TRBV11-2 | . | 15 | TGTGCCAGCGGGCCGGGACTTTCGAACACCGGGGAGCTGTTTTTT | CASGPGLSNTGELFF
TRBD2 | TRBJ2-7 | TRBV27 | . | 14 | TGTGCCAGCAGTCCCGGGGGGGTGGTGGTCGAGCAGTACTTC | CASSPGGVVVEQYF
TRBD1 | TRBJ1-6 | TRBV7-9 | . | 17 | TGTGCCAGCAGCCAGACAGGGTTGGTCTTAGCCGATTCACCCCTCCACTTT | CASSQTGLVLADSPLHF
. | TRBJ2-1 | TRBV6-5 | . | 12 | TGTGCCAGCAGAGTCGGACTAACCAAGCAGTTCTTC | CASRVGLTKQFF
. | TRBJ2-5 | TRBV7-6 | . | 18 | TGTGCCAGCAGCTTAGCTCTTACCATGGGGGGATACCAAGAGACCCAGTACTTC | CASSLALTMGGYQETQYF
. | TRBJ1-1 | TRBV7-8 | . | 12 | TGTGCCAGCAGCCCAAAGAACACTGAAGCTTTCTTT | CASSPKNTEAFF
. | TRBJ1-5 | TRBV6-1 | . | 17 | TGTGCCAGCAGTGCGATACGGGATATTTATAGCAATCAGCCCCAGCATTTT | CASSAIRDIYSNQPQHF
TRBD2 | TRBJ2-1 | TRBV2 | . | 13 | TGTGCCAGGACTAGCGGGAGGGATAATGAGCAGTTCTTC | CARTSGRDNEQFF
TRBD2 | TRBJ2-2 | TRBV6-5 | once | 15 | TGTGCCAGTCGGGAGGAACAGCCGTGGACCGGGGAGCTGTTTTTT | CASREEQPWTGELFF